The 25 T cell receptor beta chains listed next were all sequenced from one sample in a study of cytomegalovirus exposure and HLA in healthy donors. Use of 60 Vbeta and 13 Jbeta primers characterized the PCR. Clones were read by immunoSEQ multiplex PCR, and TCRdb kept only the in-frame ones, dropping some. Of 280,000 or so clones in the sample, 70% to 90% were seen once. The sequenced sample was PBMCs. Receptors originate from a woman aged 18-30 years in good health and CMV-seronegative.

This chain joins TRBV7-6 and TRBJ2-3; TRBD2 matches at 11 bases. The junction had 12 bases not matched to a gene; V was cut back by 6 bases and J by 1 base. This CDR3 region has 18 residues. The germline V gene has CDR1 SGHVS and CDR2 FNYEAQ. CDR3 sequence (DNA): TGTGCCAGCAGTTCCCCGTTGACTAGCGGGGACCGCACAGATACGCAGTATTTT. It encodes CASSSPLTSGDRTDTQYF.

The chain carries TRBV6-5 and TRBJ1-2, with D maybe TRBD1 (6 bases). This CDR3 comprises 12 residues. V dropped 5 bases and J dropped 7 bases, with 11 bases sitting between them. The V gene's germline CDR1 is MNHEY and CDR2 SVGAGI. The CDR3 DNA follows: TGTGCCAGCAGTCCGGTACAGGGTGGCTACACCTTC. Encoded protein: CASSPVQGGYTF.

J is TRBJ2-7 and V is TRBV15; D ambiguous. This CDR3 is built from 13 residues. Germline CDR1 and CDR2: LNHNV and YYDKDF (reference sequence). V shed 0 bases and J shed 3 bases, with 6 bases lying between them. CDR3 bases: TGTGCCACCAGCAGAGAGGTACTCTACGAGCAGTACTTC. Amino acid sequence: CATSREVLYEQYF.

The rearrangement links TRBV19 to TRBJ2-7; 9 nucleotides align to TRBD1. J was trimmed by 0 bases and V by 9 bases; bases with no gene match: 3. Looked up from germline, CDR1 is LNHDA and CDR2 is SQIVND (reference sequence). This CDR3 is built from 13 residues. CDR3 region: CASSGQGSYEQYF. CDR3 bases: TGTGCCAGCTCGGGACAGGGCTCCTACGAGCAGTACTTC.

This chain joins TRBV4-1 and TRBJ2-7; perhaps TRBD1 as D (6 bases). Germline CDR1 MGHRA, CDR2 YSYEKL. V lost 1 base, J lost 3 bases, and 13 bases lay in between. This CDR3 is built from 15 residues. This CDR3 reads CASSQVPGRGYEQYF. CDR3 DNA: TGCGCCAGCAGCCAAGTCCCGGGCAGGGGCTACGAGCAGTACTTC.

The chain is built from TRBV30 and TRBJ2-2, with TRBD1 matching over 11 bases. Trimming at V came to 5 bases and at J to 3 bases, leaving 11 bases not matched to a gene. This CDR3 spans 17 amino acids. CDR1 and CDR2 from the germline V gene are GTSNPN and SVGIG (reference sequence). The DNA of the CDR3 is TGTGCCTGGGCCGGCCCGGGGGACAGGGGGTACACCGGGGAGCTGTTTTTT. This encodes CAWAGPGDRGYTGELFF.

This chain connects TRBV5-8 to TRBJ1-1; no clear D gene. This CDR3 spans 11 amino acids. V lost 2 bases, J lost 8 bases, and 7 bases lay in between. Looked up from germline, CDR1 is SGHTS and CDR2 is YDEGEE. CDR3 DNA sequence: TGTGCCAGCAGCTTTGCCGGGGAAGCTTTCTTT. Residues: CASSFAGEAFF.

The V gene is TRBV7-8, the J gene TRBJ2-1, with 8 nucleotides matching TRBD1. J gave up 8 bases and V 5 bases, and 11 bases lay outside the gene matches. Germline CDR1 and CDR2: SGHVS and FQNEAQ. The length of the CDR3 is 15 residues. CDR3 in amino acids: CASSRVTGDADEQFF. The CDR3 bases are TGTGCCAGCAGCCGGGTGACAGGGGATGCGGATGAGCAGTTCTTC.

The CDR3 loop is CASSDALAGGRGQFF. CDR3 nucleotides: TGTGCCAGCAGTGATGCCCTAGCGGGGGGGCGGGGGCAGTTCTTC. The chain has TRBV2 and TRBJ2-1, with 12 positions matching TRBD2. CDR3 length: 15 amino acids. Germline CDR1 is SNHLY and CDR2 is FYNNEI. V was pared by 3 bases and J by 12 bases, with 9 bases of the junction left unmatched. The full variable domain, its missing parts supplied by reference TRBV2 and TRBJ2-1, is EPEVTQTPSHQVTQMGQEVILRCVPISNHLYFYWYRQILGQKVEFLVSFYNNEISEKSEIFDDQFSVERPDGSNFTLKIRSTKLEDSAMYFCASSDALAGGRGQFFGPGTRLTVL.

CDR3 sequence: CASSYTAYYGYTF. CDR3 coding DNA: TGTGCCAGCAGTTATACAGCTTACTATGGCTACACCTTC. This sequence joins TRBV6-5 and TRBJ1-2; no clear D gene. Germline V CDR1 and CDR2: MNHEY, SVGAGI. V lost 3 bases to trimming and J lost 3 bases, with 8 bases between them. CDR3 length: 13 residues.

The V call is TRBV25-1, the J call TRBJ1-2, with a possible D match to TRBD1 (5 bases). CDR1 and CDR2 from the germline V gene are MGHDK and SYGVNS. The V end lost 6 bases, the J end lost 2 bases, and 7 bases lay between the germline ends. CDR3 length equals 12 residues. The CDR3 here is CASSRGNYGYTF. The CDR3 nucleotides read TGTGCCAGCAGCCGGGGGAACTATGGCTACACCTTC.

The CDR3 sequence: CASSLSPSGRANTEAFF. The CDR3, as DNA: TGTGCCAGCAGCTTAAGTCCCTCAGGCAGGGCGAACACTGAAGCTTTCTTT. The rearrangement uses TRBV7-8 and TRBJ1-1, with a weak D call TRBD1 (5 bases). Between the trimmed V and J ends, which lost 2 bases and 1 base, there was a span of 17 bases. Germline V gene data show CDR1 as SGHVS and CDR2 as FQNEAQ. There are 17 residues in the CDR3. Drawing the rest from reference TRBV7-8 and TRBJ1-1, the complete variable domain is GAGVSQSPRYKVAKRGQDVALRCDPISGHVSLFWYQQALGQGPEFLTYFQNEAQLDKSGLPSDRFFAERPEGSVSTLKIQRTQQEDSAVYLCASSLSPSGRANTEAFFGQGTRLTVV.

J is TRBJ2-2 and V is TRBV5-1; D remains ambiguous. The CDR3 length is 16 residues. Germline V gene sequence: CDR1 SGHRS, CDR2 YFSETQ. V lost 5 bases, J lost 8 bases, and 22 bases lay in between. CDR3 coding DNA: TGCGCCAGCAGTAGTTTGGTGGAGCTGTCGTGGGGGGAGCTGTTTTTT. Protein: CASSSLVELSWGELFF.

The chain links TRBV7-3 to TRBJ1-5, with no clear D. Germline-derived CDR1 and CDR2 are SGHTA and FQGTGA. CDR3 length: 14 residues. Trimming stripped 6 bases from V and 6 bases from J, with 15 bases between. CDR3 sequence (DNA): TGTGCCAGCAGAACGGGCCCGGCGGGTCAGCCCCAGCATTTT. Translated: CASRTGPAGQPQHF.

As for this clone: One junction end disagrees with the germline gene, perhaps due to a read error. The chain couples TRBV7-9 to TRBJ1-2, with D possibly TRBD1 on 5 matching bases. The CDR3 is made up of 16 amino acids. The V gene's germline CDR1 is SEHNR and CDR2 FQNEAQ (reference sequence). The CDR3 DNA reads as TGTTCCAGCAGCTTAGCGTCGACAGCCCGGTTGGATGGCTACACCTTC. This sequence encodes CSSSLASTARLDGYTF. Combining the CDR3 with reference TRBV7-9 and TRBJ1-2 gives the whole variable domain DTGVSQNPRHKITKRGQNVTFRCDPISEHNRLYWYRQTLGQGPEFLTYFQNEAQLEKSRLLSDRFSAERPKGSFSTLEIQRTEQGDSAMYLCSSSLASTARLDGYTFGSGTRLTVV.

This clone was observed a single time. This chain connects TRBV11-2 to TRBJ1-4; 11 nucleotides match TRBD1. CDR1 is SGHAT, CDR2 FQNNGV, per germline. The V and J ends lost 0 bases and 8 bases, in that order; junction bases with no gene match: 11. This CDR3 has 18 amino acids. The CDR3 sequence is CASSLEAPRDRGREKLFF. In nucleotides, the CDR3 is TGTGCCAGCAGCTTAGAGGCGCCCCGGGACAGGGGGAGGGAAAAACTGTTTTTT.

The chain joins TRBV29-1 to TRBJ2-7; TRBD1 is a possible D gene (6 bases). The germline V and J ends were trimmed by 7 bases and 4 bases, with 20 bases remaining between them. The CDR3 runs 14 residues. Germline assignment: CDR1 SQVTM and CDR2 ANQGSEA. The CDR3 loop is CSASTGPQGYEQYF. The CDR3 nucleotides read TGCAGCGCCTCGACAGGCCCCCAAGGATACGAGCAGTACTTC.

The chain employs TRBV10-1 and TRBJ1-1; D remains ambiguous. Germline CDR1 WNHNN, CDR2 SYGVQD (reference sequence). V dropped 6 bases and J dropped 1 base, with 9 bases sitting between them. This CDR3 spans 13 amino acids. The CDR3 loop reads CASSDSGNTEAFF. The DNA of the CDR3 is TGCGCCAGCAGCGATTCAGGGAACACTGAAGCTTTCTTT.

The V gene is TRBV27, the J gene TRBJ1-1; TRBD1 is a possible D gene (6 bases). V lost 5 bases and J 8 bases, leaving 18 bases between the germline ends. Germline CDR1 is MNHEY and CDR2 is SMNVEV (reference sequence). The CDR3 runs 14 residues. CDR3 sequence: CASSVAGVVGEAFF. For the CDR3, the DNA is TGTGCCAGCAGTGTGGCAGGGGTAGTGGGCGAAGCTTTCTTT.

The rearrangement links TRBV9 to TRBJ2-5, with 14 bases lining up with TRBD2. There are 16 residues in the CDR3. CDR1 and CDR2 from the germline V gene are SGDLS and YYNGEE. V trimming: 2 bases; J trimming: 5 bases; junction bases outside the gene matches: 5. DNA for the CDR3: TGTGCCAGCAGCGTGACTAGCGGGGGGGCCGGGGAGACCCAGTACTTC. This sequence encodes CASSVTSGGAGETQYF.

The chain employs TRBV27 and TRBJ2-7, with D perhaps matching TRBD1 (6 bases). The germline V and J ends were trimmed by 6 bases and 2 bases, with 20 bases remaining between them. The CDR3 covers 16 residues. Germline CDR1 MNHEY, CDR2 SMNVEV (reference sequence). The chain's CDR3 is CASSLTGFGVAYEQYF. In nucleotides, the CDR3 is TGTGCCAGCAGCCTCACAGGGTTCGGGGTGGCCTACGAGCAGTACTTC.

In regard to this clone: The same CDR3 can be traced to other DNA sequences in this sample. The V and J genes are TRBV9 and TRBJ2-7; 9 positions agree with TRBD1. Trimming cost V 0 bases and J 0 bases; bases outside gene matches: 1. This CDR3 spans 15 amino acids. Germline CDR1 is SGDLS and CDR2 is YYNGEE. As DNA, the CDR3 is TGTGCCAGCAGCGTAGGGGGACAGGGCTCCTACGAGCAGTACTTC. Amino acid sequence: CASSVGGQGSYEQYF.

This chain links TRBV5-1 with TRBJ1-1; 8 nucleotides line up with TRBD1. Germline-derived CDR1 and CDR2 are SGHRS and YFSETQ. The CDR3 extends over 16 amino acids. The V segment lost 4 bases and the J segment 0 bases; nucleotides outside the gene matches: 8. CDR3 in amino acids: CASSPWTGRLNTEAFF. In DNA form, the CDR3 reads TGCGCCAGCAGCCCGTGGACAGGGAGGCTGAACACTGAAGCTTTCTTT.

The V gene is TRBV11-1, the J gene TRBJ1-1, with 8 bases aligning to TRBD1. The CDR3 has 16 amino acids. The germline CDR1 and CDR2 sequences are SGHAT and FQDESV (reference sequence). J lost 1 base, V lost 5 bases, and 9 bases had no gene match. The CDR3 protein is CASSLVADRGNTEAFF. CDR3 in DNA: TGTGCCAGCAGCCTGGTAGCTGACAGGGGGAACACTGAAGCTTTCTTT.

V usage is TRBV27 and J usage is TRBJ1-5; 10 bases line up with TRBD1. The length of the CDR3 is 19 residues. Losses at the gene ends were 1 base for V and 0 bases for J; bases not matched to a gene: 9. In germline, CDR1 is MNHEY, CDR2 SMNVEV (reference sequence). The CDR3 protein is CASSLYGDRGPDSNQPQHF. The DNA for the CDR3 is TGTGCCAGCAGTTTATACGGTGACAGGGGGCCGGATAGCAATCAGCCCCAGCATTTT.